These 20 T cell receptor beta chains came from one sample sequenced in a study of blood T cell repertoires in COVID-19. Profiling relied on immunoSEQ multiplex PCR, and the TCRdb table lists in-frame clones only, not all of them. The data hold a few hundred thousand clones, with 87% observed a single time. The sequenced sample was peripheral blood. These receptors were obtained from a woman younger than 45 with COVID-19, enrolled during active disease.

The V call is TRBV3-1 (or the pseudogene TRBV3-2), the J call TRBJ2-7; D unresolved. This CDR3 has 15 amino acids. Trimming took off 4 bases at V and 0 bases at J, with 13 bases between the two ends. Germline V gives CDR1 LGHDT, CDR2 YNNKEL (reference sequence). This CDR3 reads CASSREVAPSYEQYF. The CDR3, as DNA: TGTGCCAGCAGCCGTGAGGTCGCCCCCTCCTACGAGCAGTACTTC.

This chain uses TRBV9 with TRBJ2-1; TRBD2 matches at 12 bases. This CDR3 is built from 17 residues. The J segment lost 7 bases and the V segment lost 3 bases, leaving 11 bases of the junction unmatched. The germline gives CDR1 SGDLS, CDR2 YYNGEE. In DNA form, the CDR3 reads TGTGCCAGCAGCGCTGGTCCGGGACTAGCGGGCACTAATGAGCAGTTCTTC. Translated: CASSAGPGLAGTNEQFF.

The sample holds a few counts of this clone. J is TRBJ2-2 and V is TRBV6-1; no firm D call. V was pared by 2 bases and J by 7 bases, with 11 bases between. Germline V lookup: CDR1 MNHNS, CDR2 SASEGT. The CDR3 loop spans 14 amino acids. CDR3 coding DNA: TGTGCCAGCAGTGAAAATCCGCGGAGCGGGGAGCTGTTTTTT. Encoded protein: CASSENPRSGELFF.

The chain employs TRBV7-2 and TRBJ2-7; possible D gene TRBD2, 5 bases. The CDR3 extends over 16 amino acids. Germline V gene lookup returns CDR1 SGHTA and CDR2 FQGNSA. V gave up 2 bases and J gave up 1 base, with 15 bases separating them. The CDR3 reads CASSLSGGRNSYEQYF. As DNA, the CDR3 is TGTGCCAGCAGCTTAAGCGGCGGACGAAATTCCTACGAGCAGTACTTC.

V is TRBV4-1 and J is TRBJ2-7; 8 bases fit TRBD1. The CDR3 runs to 15 residues. Germline V gene data show CDR1 as MGHRA and CDR2 as YSYEKL. J lost 5 bases, V lost 1 base, and 7 bases had no gene match. The CDR3 DNA reads as TGCGCCAGCAGCCAAGGGACAGGGCACTCGGACGAGCAGTACTTC. Its translation is CASSQGTGHSDEQYF.

The chain employs TRBV28 and TRBJ1-5, with D perhaps TRBD1 (5 bases). The CDR3 runs 13 residues. Trimming left V 4 bases short and J 3 bases short, with 7 bases between. Germline V gives CDR1 MDHEN, CDR2 SYDVKM. The CDR3 sequence: CASSWGPNQPQHF. CDR3 nucleotide sequence: TGTGCCAGCAGTTGGGGCCCCAATCAGCCCCAGCATTTT.

The V and J genes are TRBV5-1 and TRBJ2-2, with TRBD1 matching 10 bases. Germline V gene lookup returns CDR1 SGHRS and CDR2 YFSETQ. The CDR3 length is 16 residues. V gave up 4 bases and J gave up 2 bases; unmatched junction bases: 5. The CDR3 loop reads CASSPRTGGNTGELFF. The CDR3, as DNA: TGCGCCAGCAGCCCCAGGACAGGGGGTAACACCGGGGAGCTGTTTTTT. The full variable domain, rest sourced from reference TRBV5-1 and TRBJ2-2, is KAGVTQTPRYLIKTRGQQVTLSCSPISGHRSVSWYQQTPGQGLQFLFEYFSETQRNKGNFPGRFSGRQFSNSRSEMNVSTLELGDSALYLCASSPRTGGNTGELFFGEGSRLTVL.

This chain links TRBV24-1 with TRBJ2-4; 7 bases are shared with TRBD1. The ends lost 9 bases at V and 1 base at J; junction bases unmatched: 2. The germline CDR1 and CDR2 sequences are KGHDR and SFDVKD. The CDR3 length is 13 residues. This CDR3 reads CATEDRAKNIQYF. The CDR3 DNA sequence: TGTGCCACCGAGGACAGGGCCAAAAACATTCAGTACTTC.

The V and J genes are TRBV5-4 and TRBJ2-1, with 11 bases aligning to TRBD2. Germline lookup yields CDR1 SGHNT and CDR2 YYREEE (reference sequence). The ends lost 2 bases at V and 7 bases at J; junction bases unmatched: 2. This CDR3 has 14 amino acids. The DNA of the CDR3 is TGTGCCAGCAGCTTCCTAGCGGGAGGTAATGAGCAGTTCTTC. The encoded protein is CASSFLAGGNEQFF.

This chain uses TRBV14 with TRBJ2-7, with D possibly being TRBD1 (5 bases). V shed 2 bases and J shed 4 bases, with 12 bases lying between them. Germline V CDR1 and CDR2: SGHDN, FVKESK. CDR3 length equals 14 residues. The CDR3 sequence: CASSQQGEGYEQYF. DNA for the CDR3: TGTGCCAGCAGCCAACAGGGTGAAGGGTACGAGCAGTACTTC.

The J gene is TRBJ2-5, the V gene TRBV5-4; 10 bases are shared with TRBD1. The junction had 4 bases not matched to a gene; V was cut back by 2 bases and J by 3 bases. Germline CDR1 and CDR2: SGHNT and YYREEE (reference sequence). The CDR3 is 15 amino acids. CDR3 in amino acids: CASSLDRGRKETQYF. As DNA, the CDR3 is TGTGCCAGCAGCTTAGACAGGGGGCGAAAAGAGACCCAGTACTTC.

The J gene is TRBJ1-6, the V gene TRBV7-8; 7 nucleotides line up with TRBD1. The CDR3 extends over 15 amino acids. V dropped 2 bases and J dropped 8; count of bases not matched to a gene: 6. Germline V gene sequence: CDR1 SGHVS, CDR2 FQNEAQ. In nucleotides, the CDR3 is TGTGCCAGCAGCTTAACGTACAGGGGAGATTCACCCCTCCACTTT. Translated, it gives CASSLTYRGDSPLHF.

Of note for this clone: No conserved phenylalanine or tryptophan is present at the end of the CDR3, so a read error is the likely explanation. It is unclear where the CDR3 begins or ends on the DNA, so no DNA is shown, and the CDR3 is as TCRdb lists it. The chain has TRBV7-2 and TRBJ1-3. Germline V lookup: CDR1 SGHTA, CDR2 FQGNSA. The CDR3 is 10 amino acids in total, end residues counted. CDR3 sequence: CASSPGVSRI.

The rearrangement uses TRBV5-1 and TRBJ2-5; 10 positions match TRBD2. V lost 0 bases to trimming and J lost 5 bases; unmatched junction nucleotides: 7. CDR1 SGHRS and CDR2 YFSETQ come from the germline V gene. CDR3 length: 16 residues. The CDR3 coding sequence is TGCGCCAGCAGCTTGGCCCTAGCGGGAGTGGGGGAGACCCAGTACTTC. Translated, it gives CASSLALAGVGETQYF.

The chain carries TRBV4-3 and TRBJ2-7, with a possible D match to TRBD1 (6 bases). Trimming took off 1 base at V and 2 bases at J, with 12 bases between the two ends. Germline V CDR1 and CDR2: LGHNA, YSLEER. This CDR3 is built from 15 residues. The CDR3 coding sequence is TGCGCCAGCAGCCAAGGTAGTCAGGGGCCCTACGAGCAGTACTTC. Translating gives CASSQGSQGPYEQYF.

Of note for this clone: Other DNA variants within this sample encode the same CDR3. The rearrangement joins TRBV30 to TRBJ1-2, with unresolved D. From germline, CDR1 is GTSNPN and CDR2 SVGIG (reference sequence). The CDR3 is made up of 11 amino acids. Between the trimmed V and J ends, which lost 4 bases and 1 base, there was a span of 4 bases. Here the CDR3 DNA reads TGTGCCTGGACGGGTAACTATGGCTACACCTTC. The encoded protein is CAWTGNYGYTF.

This clone has just a few counts. The J gene is TRBJ2-7, the V gene TRBV24-1, with 7 bases that match TRBD1. V lost 8 bases and J lost 2; bases outside the gene matches: 8. This CDR3 comprises 14 residues. Germline V gene lookup returns CDR1 KGHDR and CDR2 SFDVKD. DNA of the CDR3: TGTGCCACCACCCCGGGACAGCCTCCCTACGAGCAGTACTTC. Its translation: CATTPGQPPYEQYF.

The V and J genes are TRBV5-4 and TRBJ1-1; 9 positions agree with TRBD1. V lost 6 bases, J lost 1 base, and 10 bases stayed unmatched. Per the germline V gene, CDR1 is SGHNT and CDR2 is YYREEE (reference sequence). The CDR3 contains 16 residues. Here the CDR3 DNA reads TGTGCCAGCACCCGATTACAGGGGGCGCGGAACACTGAAGCTTTCTTT. Amino acid sequence: CASTRLQGARNTEAFF.

This chain uses TRBV2 with TRBJ1-1; 12 bases agree with TRBD1. Germline assignment: CDR1 SNHLY and CDR2 FYNNEI. CDR3 size: 15 residues. The V gene end was trimmed by 4 bases and the J gene end by 6 bases; junction bases not matched to a gene: 6. Here the CDR3 DNA reads TGTGCCAGCAGTGTTTTAGGGACAGGGGGCTCTGAAGCTTTCTTT. Amino acid sequence: CASSVLGTGGSEAFF.

V gene TRBV20-1 combines with J gene TRBJ1-1; D call uncertain. CDR3 length: 11 amino acids. CDR1 and CDR2 (germline): DFQATT, SNEGSKA (reference sequence). Trimming pared 5 bases from V and 14 bases from J, leaving 18 bases between. Here the CDR3 DNA reads TGCAGTGCTCTCGGGGTCATGCGAGTCTTCTTT. Translated: CSALGVMRVFF.